These 10 T cell receptor beta chains were sequenced from one sample in a study of CD8+CD57+ T cells in acquired aplastic anemia. CD8+CD57+ cell expansion had been shown by flow cytometry in patients chosen for sequencing. CDR3 and TCR beta VDJ profiling relied on a genomic DNA template. TCRdb fed the reads into MiXCR, producing one record per CDR3 protein. The sample lists a few hundred thousand distinct CDR3 sequences; 25% to 40% were seen once. Sequenced material: sorted CD4+, CD8+, or CD8+CD57+ T cells (not recorded which) from PBMCs. These receptors were collected from a human donor with aplastic anemia.

The rearrangement joins TRBV20-1 to TRBJ1-2; no definite D call. Germline assignment: CDR1 DFQATT and CDR2 SNEGSKA (reference sequence). The ends were cut back, 3 bases at V and 7 bases at J, with 9 bases in the middle. CDR3 length: 11 amino acids. The CDR3: CSASGRTGYTF. The CDR3 region has the DNA TGCAGTGCTAGCGGCAGGACTGGCTACACCTTC.

This clonotype was recorded at least ten times. The chain uses TRBV7-2 and TRBJ1-2, with unresolved D. Germline values: CDR1 SGHTA, CDR2 FQGNSA. This CDR3 is built from 13 residues. Deletions cut 3 bases from V and 6 bases from J, with 11 bases between. The CDR3 DNA sequence: TGTGCCAGCAGCTTCCGGCAGATTCATGGCTACACCTTC. This gives the protein CASSFRQIHGYTF.

This clonotype was counted many times. The genes are TRBV7-2 and TRBJ1-2; TRBD1 is a possible D gene (6 bases). CDR1 is SGHTA and CDR2 is FQGNSA in the germline V gene. This CDR3 has 16 residues. Between the trimmed V and J ends, which lost 0 bases and 6 bases, there was a span of 17 bases. CDR3 sequence: CASSLAVLTGSDGYTF. CDR3 sequence (DNA): TGTGCCAGCAGCTTAGCGGTTCTAACAGGGTCCGATGGCTACACCTTC.

This clonotype has ten or more counts. The chain joins TRBV12-3 or TRBV12-4 to TRBJ1-2; D is unclear. V lost 2 bases and J lost 5, with 6 bases in between. The CDR3 has 12 amino acids. The CDR3 protein is CASSLFRYGYTF. DNA of the CDR3: TGTGCCAGCAGTTTATTCCGGTATGGCTACACCTTC.

The chain carries TRBV5-1 and TRBJ2-1, with 13 bases aligning to TRBD2. CDR3 size: 17 residues. Germline V gives CDR1 SGHRS, CDR2 YFSETQ. With V trimmed by 5 bases and J by 9 bases, 14 bases remained unmatched. The CDR3 DNA is TGCGCCAGCAGTACATCCGGACTAGCGGGAGTGTCTGGTGAGCAGTTCTTC. The encoded protein is CASSTSGLAGVSGEQFF. Based on the CDR3 plus reference TRBV5-1 and TRBJ2-1, the full variable domain is KAGVTQTPRYLIKTRGQQVTLSCSPISGHRSVSWYQQTPGQGLQFLFEYFSETQRNKGNFPGRFSGRQFSNSRSEMNVSTLELGDSALYLCASSTSGLAGVSGEQFFGPGTRLTVL.

The chain recombines TRBV10-3 with TRBJ1-4; tentatively, D is TRBD1 (5 bases). Germline V lookup: CDR1 ENHRY, CDR2 SYGVKD. The CDR3 is 15 amino acids. V was pared by 3 bases and J by 6 bases, with 14 bases between. The CDR3 DNA reads TGTGCCATCAGTGAATCGTCGGGAGGGGATGAAAAACTGTTTTTT. Encoded protein: CAISESSGGDEKLFF.

This rearrangement joins TRBV19 to TRBJ1-2; 10 positions match TRBD1. CDR3 length equals 15 residues. Germline V lookup: CDR1 LNHDA, CDR2 SQIVND (reference sequence). The V segment lost 3 bases and the J segment 7 bases; nucleotides outside the gene matches: 8. CDR3 in amino acids: CASSMDRGEQAGYTF. Written as DNA, the CDR3 is TGTGCCAGTAGTATGGACAGGGGGGAGCAGGCTGGCTACACCTTC.

The sample holds many counts of this clonotype. The genes are TRBV10-1 and TRBJ2-3, with 15 bases identical to TRBD2. Germline V gene lookup returns CDR1 WNHNN and CDR2 SYGVQD (reference sequence). This CDR3 is built from 16 residues. The V and J ends lost 3 bases and 6 bases, in that order; junction bases with no gene match: 4. CDR3 region: CASSDTGLAGGDTQYF. The DNA for the CDR3 is TGCGCCAGCAGTGATACAGGACTAGCGGGAGGGGATACGCAGTATTTT.

This clonotype has a count of ten or more. The chain carries TRBV7-2 and TRBJ2-3; maybe TRBD2 (5 bases). V was trimmed by 3 bases and J by 6 bases, leaving 10 bases between them. This CDR3 comprises 13 residues. CDR1 is SGHTA and CDR2 is FQGNSA in the germline V gene. For the CDR3, the DNA is TGTGCCAGCAGCTTCCTAGCATCGGATACGCAGTATTTT. Amino acid sequence: CASSFLASDTQYF.

In this sample, this clonotype turned up a few times. The rearrangement links TRBV2 to TRBJ1-2; D remains ambiguous. This CDR3 comprises 15 residues. Between the trimmed V and J ends, which lost 8 bases and 1 base, there was a span of 17 bases. Germline lookup yields CDR1 SNHLY and CDR2 FYNNEI. This CDR3 is CASSGPTALNYGYTF. In DNA, the CDR3 is TGTGCCAGCTCGGGTCCGACTGCCCTTAACTATGGCTACACCTTC. The full variable domain, completed using reference TRBV2 and TRBJ1-2, is EPEVTQTPSHQVTQMGQEVILRCVPISNHLYFYWYRQILGQKVEFLVSFYNNEISEKSEIFDDQFSVERPDGSNFTLKIRSTKLEDSAMYFCASSGPTALNYGYTFGSGTRLTVV.